This T cell receptor beta chain was obtained from a study of vaccination and CD4 T cells after COVID-19. Study-level information: Overlapping spike pools from SARS-CoV-2 and HCoV-NL63, HCoV-OC43 and HCoV-229E served as culture stimuli. Cultures designated as controls were supplied with a CEFX pool, an HIV-1 Nef pool, or no peptide. Regarding the study as a whole: Among reactive clones from convalescent patients, a median 86.3% appeared only post-vaccination.

Remarks on this clonotype: The antigen is not known.

Trimming took off 5 bases at V and 5 bases at J, with 12 bases between the two ends. The CDR3 consists of 13 residues. Germline V gives CDR1 SGHTA, CDR2 FQGTGA. Cultured CD4+ T cell DNA was sequenced using the Oncomine TCR Beta short-read assay. From the PCR reads, TCRdb called clonotypes with MiXCR, one entry per CDR3 protein. The table has about 25,000 distinct CDR3 sequences, 60% to 80% seen once. Specified treatment: approximately 10-day PBMC culture with coronavirus spike peptide pools or control peptides (ViraFEST assay). The chain employs TRBV7-3 and TRBJ1-1; possible D gene TRBD1, 5 bases. This TCR came from a human donor who received a COVID-19 vaccine. The source material was CD4+ T cells from blood, cultured in vitro, sampled after SARS-CoV-2 vaccination. CDR3 in DNA: TGTGCCAGCAGCCAACGACCAGGGACTGAAGCTTTCTTT. Its protein product is CASSQRPGTEAFF.